The source of this TCR beta chain is a study of blood T cells in healthy people across ages. It was with a sample-barcoded 5' primer and a J-beta primer mix that a second PCR of roughly 6 to 12 cycles was run. TCRdb re-analysed the 5' RACE reads in MiXCR, keeping a single row per CDR3 protein. The repertoire holds around 2 million distinct CDR3 sequences, roughly two fifths seen once, with 20% to 25% in the top ten. Trimming cost V 2 bases and J 6 bases, with 2 bases left between them. This CDR3 comprises 9 residues. Germline V gives CDR1 DFQATT, CDR2 SNEGSKA (reference sequence). The chain employs TRBV20-1 and TRBJ2-7; D gene uncertain. Material: blood. This receptor was obtained from a human donor in good health. For the CDR3, the DNA is TGCAGTGCTAGACCCGAGCAGTACTTC. Encoded protein: CSARPEQYF.